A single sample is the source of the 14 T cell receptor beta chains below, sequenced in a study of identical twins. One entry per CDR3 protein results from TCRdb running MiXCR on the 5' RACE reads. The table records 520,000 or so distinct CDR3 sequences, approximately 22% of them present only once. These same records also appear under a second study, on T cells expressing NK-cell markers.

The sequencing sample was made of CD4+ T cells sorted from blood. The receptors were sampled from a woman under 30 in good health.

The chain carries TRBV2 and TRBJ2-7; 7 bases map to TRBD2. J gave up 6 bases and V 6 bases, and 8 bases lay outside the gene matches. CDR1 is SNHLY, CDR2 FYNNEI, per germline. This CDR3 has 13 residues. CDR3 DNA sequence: TGTGCCAGCAGGGGGGGGACCCCTCTCGAGCAGTACTTC. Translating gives CASRGGTPLEQYF.

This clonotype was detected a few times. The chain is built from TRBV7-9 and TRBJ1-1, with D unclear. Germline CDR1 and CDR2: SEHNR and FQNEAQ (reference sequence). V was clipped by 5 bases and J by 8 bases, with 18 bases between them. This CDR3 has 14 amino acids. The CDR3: CASSHTLIGREAFF. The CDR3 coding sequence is TGTGCCAGCAGCCATACCTTGATAGGCAGGGAAGCTTTCTTT.

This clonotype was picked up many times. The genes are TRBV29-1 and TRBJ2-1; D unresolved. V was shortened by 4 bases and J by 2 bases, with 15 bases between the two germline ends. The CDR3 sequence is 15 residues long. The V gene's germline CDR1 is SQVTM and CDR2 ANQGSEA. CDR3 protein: CSVVGGLRTYNEQFF. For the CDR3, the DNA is TGCAGCGTTGTAGGTGGGCTTCGTACCTACAATGAGCAGTTCTTC.

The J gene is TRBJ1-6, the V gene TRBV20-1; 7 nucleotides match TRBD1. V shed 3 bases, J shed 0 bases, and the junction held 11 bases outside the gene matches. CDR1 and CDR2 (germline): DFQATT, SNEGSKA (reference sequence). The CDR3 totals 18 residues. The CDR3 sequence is CSASDRTGSSSYNSPLHF. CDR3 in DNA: TGCAGTGCTAGCGACCGGACAGGTTCGAGCTCCTATAATTCACCCCTCCACTTT.

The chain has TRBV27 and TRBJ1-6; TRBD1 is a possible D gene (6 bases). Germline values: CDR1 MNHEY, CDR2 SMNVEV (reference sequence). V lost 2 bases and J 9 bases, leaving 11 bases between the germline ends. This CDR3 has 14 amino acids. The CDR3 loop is CASSLGEGGSPLHF. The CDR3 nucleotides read TGTGCCAGCAGTTTAGGCGAAGGGGGTTCACCCCTCCACTTT.

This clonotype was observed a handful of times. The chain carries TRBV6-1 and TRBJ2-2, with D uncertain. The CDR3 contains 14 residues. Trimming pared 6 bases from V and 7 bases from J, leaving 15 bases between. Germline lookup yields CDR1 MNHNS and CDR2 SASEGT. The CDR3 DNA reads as TGTGCCAGCAGACCAGCTCCAGCTTACGGGGAGCTGTTTTTT. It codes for CASRPAPAYGELFF.

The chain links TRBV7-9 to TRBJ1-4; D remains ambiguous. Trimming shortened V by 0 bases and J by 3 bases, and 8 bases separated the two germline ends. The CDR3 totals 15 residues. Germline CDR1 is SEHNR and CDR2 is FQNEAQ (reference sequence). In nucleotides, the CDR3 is TGTGCCAGCAGCTTAGCTAGTCTAGCTAATGAAAAACTGTTTTTT. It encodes CASSLASLANEKLFF.

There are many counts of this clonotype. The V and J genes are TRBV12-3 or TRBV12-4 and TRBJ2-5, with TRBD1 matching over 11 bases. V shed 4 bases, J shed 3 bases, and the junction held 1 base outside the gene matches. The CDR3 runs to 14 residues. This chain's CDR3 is CASSSGQGEETQYF. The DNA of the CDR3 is TGTGCCAGCAGTTCGGGACAGGGGGAAGAGACCCAGTACTTC.

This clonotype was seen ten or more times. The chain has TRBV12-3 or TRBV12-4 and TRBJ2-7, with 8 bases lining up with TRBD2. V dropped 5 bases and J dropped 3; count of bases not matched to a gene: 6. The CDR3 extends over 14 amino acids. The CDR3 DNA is TGTGCCAGCAGTCTTAGCGGGACCATCTACGAGCAGTACTTC. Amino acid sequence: CASSLSGTIYEQYF.

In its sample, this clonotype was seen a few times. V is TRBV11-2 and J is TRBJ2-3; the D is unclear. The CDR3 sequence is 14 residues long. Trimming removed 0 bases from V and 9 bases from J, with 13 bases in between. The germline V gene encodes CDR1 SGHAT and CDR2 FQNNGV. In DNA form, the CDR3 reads TGTGCCAGCAGCTTAGATCTCTTAGCCGACACGCAGTATTTT. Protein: CASSLDLLADTQYF.

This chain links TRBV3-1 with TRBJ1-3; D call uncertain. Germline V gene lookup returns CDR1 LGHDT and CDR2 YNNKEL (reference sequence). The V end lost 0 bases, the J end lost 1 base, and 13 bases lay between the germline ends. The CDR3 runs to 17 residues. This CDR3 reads CASSQDLGSSSGNTIYF. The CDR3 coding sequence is TGTGCCAGCAGCCAAGATCTCGGCTCTTCATCTGGAAACACCATATATTTT.

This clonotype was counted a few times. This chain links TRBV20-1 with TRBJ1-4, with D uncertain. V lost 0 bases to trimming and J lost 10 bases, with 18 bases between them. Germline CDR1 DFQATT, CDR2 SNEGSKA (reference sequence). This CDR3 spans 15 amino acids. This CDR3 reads CSARDRRSGVVKLFF. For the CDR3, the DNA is TGCAGTGCTAGAGACCGGCGATCTGGGGTAGTAAAACTGTTTTTT.

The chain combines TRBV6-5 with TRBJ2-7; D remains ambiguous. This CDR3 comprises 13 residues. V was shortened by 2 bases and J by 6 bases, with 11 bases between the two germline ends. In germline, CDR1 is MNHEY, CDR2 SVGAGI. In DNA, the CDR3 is TGTGCCAGCAGTTACCACGGGCGGCGCGAGCAGTACTTC. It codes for CASSYHGRREQYF.

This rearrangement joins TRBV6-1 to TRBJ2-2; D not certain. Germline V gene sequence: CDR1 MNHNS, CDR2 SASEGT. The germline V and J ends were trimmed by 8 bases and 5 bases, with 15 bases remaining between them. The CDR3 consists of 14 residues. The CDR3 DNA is TGTGCCAGCGGGGTCGTGGTGAATACCGGGGAGCTGTTTTTT. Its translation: CASGVVVNTGELFF.